The clone carrying this TCR beta chain was picked up a small number of times. Its antigen is unknown. The data are from a study of T cell repertoires in cytomegalovirus infection. About the research overall: Selected CMV epitopes included recently identified HLA-C-restricted ones as well as well-studied HLA-B-restricted ones. Carrying CMV and the relevant HLA type showed in public TCR beta signatures.

Findings of the study overall: HLA-C-restricted CMV clonotypes gave the most frequent clonotype in two of eight donors.

Each CDR3 protein gets one entry after TCRdb re-called the reads with MiXCR. Of some 62,000 distinct CDR3 sequences in the sample, around 20% were seen once. The CDR3 consists of 15 residues. Between the trimmed V and J ends, which lost 2 bases and 0 bases, there was a span of 8 bases. Looked up from germline, CDR1 is SGHTA and CDR2 is FQGNSA. The chain carries TRBV7-2 and TRBJ1-3; unclear D gene. The TCR comes from a human donor in good health (CMV status not recorded). Some clones in this sample may be carry-over from other donors' samples. Here the sequenced sample was CD8+ T cells from cultured PBMCs, taken from culture after CMV antigen stimulation. CDR3 loop: CASSLQLPSGNTIYF. Written as DNA, the CDR3 is TGTGCCAGCAGCTTACAGTTACCCTCTGGAAACACCATATATTTT.